This T cell receptor (beta chain) was obtained from a study of shared clonotypes between healthy human individuals. Study overall: Three plates were used per donor for CD4 naive, three for CD4 memory, two for CD8 naive and one for CD8 memory.

The CDR3 loop spans 12 amino acids. Trimming removed 6 bases from V and 6 bases from J, with 12 bases in between. CDR1 and CDR2 from the germline V gene are MNHNY and SVGAGI (reference sequence). For this clone: What it binds is unknown.

CD4+ cells underwent separation, giving CD45RA+ naive and CD45RA-negative memory subsets. Measured with immunoSEQ multiplex PCR; TCRdb has only the in-frame clones, and not every one. The data show 1.4 million or so clones, approximately 98.5% seen once. Study-wide results and caveats: Naive subsets typically showed greater estimated richness than memory subsets.

The source material was naive CD4+ T cells sorted from blood. The subset denotes: CD45RA+ positively selected. This TCR was sampled from a man aged 25 to 40 in good health. This rearrangement joins TRBV6-6 to TRBJ2-7; D not certain. DNA of the CDR3: TGTGCCAGCAGCCAGTACGGATCCGAGCAGTACTTC. As protein: CASSQYGSEQYF.